This T cell receptor (beta chain) came from a study of synovial regulatory T cells in juvenile arthritis. CDR1 is MNHNS and CDR2 is SASEGT in the germline V gene. The CDR3 runs 16 residues. A DNA sequence was not provided. Sequencing was performed with immunoSEQ multiplex PCR; in TCRdb, only in-frame clones are kept and a portion is missing. In total, the table holds several thousand clones. V and J are TRBV6-1 and TRBJ2-5; the D gene TCRdb calls, TRBD2, cannot be checked with no DNA. Material: Treg cells from blood. Noted subset: remaining (HLA-DR-negative) circulating blood Treg cells. This receptor was obtained from a donor younger than 30 with juvenile idiopathic arthritis. CDR3 sequence: CASSGGTSGNRETQYF.